Listed below are T cell receptor beta chains from one sample, sequenced in a study of type 1 and type 2 diabetes patients. TCRdb re-called the multiplex PCR reads with MiXCR, one entry per CDR3 protein. The table has 280,000 or so distinct CDR3 sequences, roughly 44% seen once. The sequenced sample was peripheral blood mononuclear cells (PBMCs). These receptors all stem from a man aged 18 to 30 with type 2 diabetes. Each CDR3 is given with its conserved first and last residue. The order of the fields is clone size, V gene, J gene, D gene, CDR3 length, CDR3 protein, CDR3 DNA. D genes are given only for firm matches. Not every row has a clone size; where given, it reads once, few, many or a size class.

clone size: .; V gene: TRBV12-3/TRBV12-4; J gene: TRBJ2-3; D gene: .; CDR3 length: 15; CDR3 protein: CASSFRTAGTDTQYF; CDR3 DNA: TGTGCCAGCAGTTTTAGAACAGCCGGCACAGATACGCAGTATTTT
clone size: .; V gene: TRBV7-6; J gene: TRBJ1-1; D gene: .; CDR3 length: 15; CDR3 protein: CASSLEGRQNTEAFF; CDR3 DNA: TGTGCCAGCAGCTTAGAGGGCCGGCAGAACACTGAAGCTTTCTTT
clone size: .; V gene: TRBV14; J gene: TRBJ2-3; D gene: TRBD2; CDR3 length: 15; CDR3 protein: CASSQWEGVTDTQYF; CDR3 DNA: TGTGCCAGCAGCCAATGGGAGGGTGTAACAGATACGCAGTATTTT
clone size: few; V gene: TRBV5-1; J gene: TRBJ2-7; D gene: .; CDR3 length: 17; CDR3 protein: CASSLSGRKYSSYEQYF; CDR3 DNA: TGCGCCAGCAGCTTAAGCGGTCGGAAATATAGCTCCTACGAGCAGTACTTC
clone size: few; V gene: TRBV6-6; J gene: TRBJ1-2; D gene: .; CDR3 length: 16; CDR3 protein: CASSPSPQAGNYGYTF; CDR3 DNA: TGTGCCAGCAGTCCCAGCCCGCAGGCGGGGAACTATGGCTACACCTTC
clone size: few; V gene: TRBV7-6; J gene: TRBJ2-7; D gene: .; CDR3 length: 14; CDR3 protein: CASSSPTGPYEQYF; CDR3 DNA: TGTGCCAGCAGCTCCCCGACAGGCCCCTACGAGCAGTACTTC
clone size: few; V gene: TRBV19; J gene: TRBJ2-7; D gene: TRBD1; CDR3 length: 18; CDR3 protein: CASSTKTGGQGSSYEQYF; CDR3 DNA: TGTGCCAGTAGCACCAAGACCGGAGGACAGGGAAGCTCCTACGAGCAGTACTTC
clone size: few; V gene: TRBV5-6; J gene: TRBJ2-6; D gene: TRBD1; CDR3 length: 13; CDR3 protein: CASSVTDRAVLTF; CDR3 DNA: TGTGCCAGCAGCGTGACGGACAGGGCCGTCCTGACTTTC
clone size: .; V gene: TRBV6-4; J gene: TRBJ2-3; D gene: TRBD2; CDR3 length: 16; CDR3 protein: CASSEGAGGLTDTQYF; CDR3 DNA: TGTGCCAGCAGTGAAGGAGCGGGGGGCCTCACAGATACGCAGTATTTT
clone size: .; V gene: TRBV19; J gene: TRBJ2-7; D gene: .; CDR3 length: 14; CDR3 protein: CASSVSEGSYEQYF; CDR3 DNA: TGTGCCAGTAGTGTCAGTGAGGGATCCTACGAGCAGTACTTC
clone size: .; V gene: TRBV6-6; J gene: TRBJ1-1; D gene: .; CDR3 length: 14; CDR3 protein: CASSYGAANTEAFF; CDR3 DNA: TGTGCCAGCAGTTACGGGGCGGCGAACACTGAAGCTTTCTTT
clone size: .; V gene: TRBV12-5; J gene: TRBJ2-6; D gene: .; CDR3 length: 14; CDR3 protein: CASQMLVGANVLTF; CDR3 DNA: TGTGCCAGCCAAATGTTGGTTGGGGCCAACGTCCTGACTTTC
clone size: .; V gene: TRBV2; J gene: TRBJ2-3; D gene: TRBD2; CDR3 length: 15; CDR3 protein: CASTPLAGGADTQYF; CDR3 DNA: TGTGCCAGCACGCCCCTAGCGGGGGGTGCAGATACGCAGTATTTT
clone size: few; V gene: TRBV20-1; J gene: TRBJ2-5; D gene: .; CDR3 length: 15; CDR3 protein: CSARGLWPVQETQYF; CDR3 DNA: TGCAGTGCTAGGGGCTTGTGGCCTGTCCAAGAGACCCAGTACTTC
clone size: .; V gene: TRBV6-5; J gene: TRBJ2-2; D gene: .; CDR3 length: 14; CDR3 protein: CASSKGTDTGELFF; CDR3 DNA: TGTGCCAGCAGTAAAGGCACTGACACCGGGGAGCTGTTTTTT
clone size: few; V gene: TRBV11-2; J gene: TRBJ2-5; D gene: .; CDR3 length: 15; CDR3 protein: CASTLGWTAKETQYF; CDR3 DNA: TGTGCCAGCACCTTAGGCTGGACAGCGAAAGAGACCCAGTACTTC
clone size: .; V gene: TRBV7-9; J gene: TRBJ1-1; D gene: .; CDR3 length: 15; CDR3 protein: CASSSLMDSGTEAFF; CDR3 DNA: TGTGCCAGCAGCTCCCTTATGGACAGCGGCACTGAAGCTTTCTTT
clone size: .; V gene: TRBV10-3; J gene: TRBJ2-7; D gene: .; CDR3 length: 13; CDR3 protein: CASRRGHPYEQYF; CDR3 DNA: TGTGCCAGCCGACGGGGACACCCCTACGAGCAGTACTTC
clone size: .; V gene: TRBV19; J gene: TRBJ1-2; D gene: .; CDR3 length: 14; CDR3 protein: CASSRTENNYGYTF; CDR3 DNA: TGTGCCAGTAGTAGGACCGAGAATAACTATGGCTACACCTTC
clone size: .; V gene: TRBV20-1; J gene: TRBJ2-3; D gene: .; CDR3 length: 15; CDR3 protein: CSVVGGSPSTDTQYF; CDR3 DNA: TGCAGTGTCGTTGGGGGGTCCCCTAGCACAGATACGCAGTATTTT
clone size: .; V gene: TRBV4-1; J gene: TRBJ2-7; D gene: .; CDR3 length: 14; CDR3 protein: CASSLRAEVYEQYF; CDR3 DNA: TGCGCCAGCAGCCTCCGGGCCGAAGTCTACGAGCAGTACTTC
clone size: .; V gene: TRBV14; J gene: TRBJ1-2; D gene: .; CDR3 length: 15; CDR3 protein: CASRGVKRRNYGYTF; CDR3 DNA: TGTGCCAGCAGAGGGGTCAAACGACGAAACTATGGCTACACCTTC
clone size: .; V gene: TRBV20-1; J gene: TRBJ2-2; D gene: .; CDR3 length: 14; CDR3 protein: CSASPGANTGELFF; CDR3 DNA: TGCAGTGCTAGTCCCGGGGCGAACACCGGGGAGCTGTTTTTT
clone size: few; V gene: TRBV5-1; J gene: TRBJ1-5; D gene: .; CDR3 length: 17; CDR3 protein: CASSQGPTTSSNQPQHF; CDR3 DNA: TGCGCCAGCAGCCAGGGACCGACCACTTCTAGCAATCAGCCCCAGCATTTT
clone size: .; V gene: TRBV20-1; J gene: TRBJ2-1; D gene: .; CDR3 length: 13; CDR3 protein: CSAFVTTYNEQFF; CDR3 DNA: TGCAGTGCTTTTGTGACCACGTACAATGAGCAGTTCTTC